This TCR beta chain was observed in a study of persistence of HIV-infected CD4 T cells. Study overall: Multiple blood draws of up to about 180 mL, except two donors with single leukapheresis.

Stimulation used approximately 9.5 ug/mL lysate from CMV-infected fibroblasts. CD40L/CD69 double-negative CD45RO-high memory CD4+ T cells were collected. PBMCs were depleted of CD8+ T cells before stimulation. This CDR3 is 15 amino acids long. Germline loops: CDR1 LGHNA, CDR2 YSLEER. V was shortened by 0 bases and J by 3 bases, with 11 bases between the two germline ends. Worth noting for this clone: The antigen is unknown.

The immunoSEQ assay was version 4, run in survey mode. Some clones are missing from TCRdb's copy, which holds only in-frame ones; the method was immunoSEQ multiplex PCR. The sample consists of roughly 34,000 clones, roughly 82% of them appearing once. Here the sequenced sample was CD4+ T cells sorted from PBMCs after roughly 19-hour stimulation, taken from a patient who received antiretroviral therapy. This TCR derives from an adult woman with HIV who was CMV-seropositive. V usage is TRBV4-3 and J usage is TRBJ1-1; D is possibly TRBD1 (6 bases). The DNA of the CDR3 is TGCGCCAGCAGCCAAGATGCTCAGGGGTACACTGAAGCTTTCTTT. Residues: CASSQDAQGYTEAFF.